One TCR beta chain is described in this entry. Its antigen is still unknown. The sample carries other DNA sequences with the same CDR3. Between the trimmed V and J ends, which lost 5 bases and 4 bases, there was a span of 6 bases. This CDR3 is 11 amino acids long. Germline values: CDR1 GTSNPN, CDR2 SVGIG (reference sequence). The sample belongs to a study of shared clonotypes between healthy human individuals. Study context: The cohort comprised two women and a few men. Their ages spanned 18 to 49 years. Three plates were used per donor for CD4 naive, three for CD4 memory, two for CD8 naive and one for CD8 memory. Study results and caveats: It was only blood that was sampled, and tissue repertoires likely differ. Generation of non-shared clonotypes was less probable than generation of clonotypes shared by all four donors.

The repertoire was sequenced with immunoSEQ multiplex PCR; TCRdb's copy has only in-frame clones and lacks some. The repertoire holds 2 million to 3 million clones, with more than 85% as singletons. This sequence originates from a young man in good health. Some clones in this sample may be carry-over from other donors' samples. The J gene is TRBJ1-3, the V gene TRBV30, with D uncertain. The specimen sequenced was naive CD4+ T cells from PBMCs. Stated subset: CD45RA+ positively selected. CDR3: CAWSPGNTIYF. In nucleotides, the CDR3 is TGTGCCTGGTCTCCCGGAAACACCATATATTTT.